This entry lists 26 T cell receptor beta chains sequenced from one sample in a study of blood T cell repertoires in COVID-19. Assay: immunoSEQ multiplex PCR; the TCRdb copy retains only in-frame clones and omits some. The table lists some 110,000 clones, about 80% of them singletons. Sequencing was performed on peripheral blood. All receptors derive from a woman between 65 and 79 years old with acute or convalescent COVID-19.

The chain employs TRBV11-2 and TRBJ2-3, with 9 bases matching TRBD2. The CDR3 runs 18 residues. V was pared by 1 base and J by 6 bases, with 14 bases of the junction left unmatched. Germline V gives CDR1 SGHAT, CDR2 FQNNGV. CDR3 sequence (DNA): TGTGCCAGCAGCTTAGCGCTCCGGAGCGGGGGGCCTCGGGATACGCAGTATTTT. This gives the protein CASSLALRSGGPRDTQYF.

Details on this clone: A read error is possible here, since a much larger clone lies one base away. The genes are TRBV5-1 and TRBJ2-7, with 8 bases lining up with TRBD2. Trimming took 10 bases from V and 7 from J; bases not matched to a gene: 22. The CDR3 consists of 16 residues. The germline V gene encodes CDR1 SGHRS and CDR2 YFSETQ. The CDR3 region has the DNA TGCGCCCGCTTGAGCCGTTGGGGGGGCCCGGGGGGGGAGCAGTACTTC. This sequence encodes CARLSRWGGPGGEQYF.

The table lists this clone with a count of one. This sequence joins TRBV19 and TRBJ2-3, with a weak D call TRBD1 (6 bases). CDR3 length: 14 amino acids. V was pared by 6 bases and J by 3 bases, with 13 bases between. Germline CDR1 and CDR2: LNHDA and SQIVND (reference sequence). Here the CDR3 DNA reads TGTGCCAGTAGCCCCAGAGGGGGAACAGATACGCAGTATTTT. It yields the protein CASSPRGGTDTQYF.

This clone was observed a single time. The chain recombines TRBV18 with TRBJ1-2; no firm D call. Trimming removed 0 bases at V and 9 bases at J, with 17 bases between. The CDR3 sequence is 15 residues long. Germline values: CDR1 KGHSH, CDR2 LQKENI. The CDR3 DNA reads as TGTGCCAGCTCACCACCGATTCCAGGCAGACTAAGCTACACCTTC. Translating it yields CASSPPIPGRLSYTF.

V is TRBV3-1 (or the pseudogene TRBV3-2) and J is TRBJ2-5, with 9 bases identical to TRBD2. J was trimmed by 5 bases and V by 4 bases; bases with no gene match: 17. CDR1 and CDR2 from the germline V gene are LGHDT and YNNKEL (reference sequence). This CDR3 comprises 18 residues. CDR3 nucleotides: TGTGCCAGCAGCCGTAGGGGCTCGGCGGGGGGGCGGCGGGAGACCCAGTACTTC. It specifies CASSRRGSAGGRRETQYF.

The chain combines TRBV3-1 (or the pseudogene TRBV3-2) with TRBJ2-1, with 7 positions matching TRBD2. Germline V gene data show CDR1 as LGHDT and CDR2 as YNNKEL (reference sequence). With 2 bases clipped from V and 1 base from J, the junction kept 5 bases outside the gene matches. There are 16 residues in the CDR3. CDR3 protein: CASSQSPSGSYNEQFF. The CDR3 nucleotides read TGTGCCAGCAGCCAATCGCCTAGCGGATCCTACAATGAGCAGTTCTTC.

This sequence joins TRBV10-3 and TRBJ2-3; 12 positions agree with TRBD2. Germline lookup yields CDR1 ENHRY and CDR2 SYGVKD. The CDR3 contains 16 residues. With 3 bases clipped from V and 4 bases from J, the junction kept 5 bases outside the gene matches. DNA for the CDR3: TGTGCCATCAGTGACGATCTAGCGGGGGGGCCAGATACGCAGTATTTT. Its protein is CAISDDLAGGPDTQYF.

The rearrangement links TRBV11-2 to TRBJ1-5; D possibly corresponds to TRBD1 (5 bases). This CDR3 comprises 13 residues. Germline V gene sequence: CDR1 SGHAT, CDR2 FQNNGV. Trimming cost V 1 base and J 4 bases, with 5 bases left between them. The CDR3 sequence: CASSLGQNQPQHF. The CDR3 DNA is TGTGCCAGCAGCTTAGGACAGAATCAGCCCCAGCATTTT.

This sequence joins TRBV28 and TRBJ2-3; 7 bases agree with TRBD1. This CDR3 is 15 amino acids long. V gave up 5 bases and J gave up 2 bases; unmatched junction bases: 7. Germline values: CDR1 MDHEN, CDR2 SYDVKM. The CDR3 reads CASSRDSRSTDTQYF. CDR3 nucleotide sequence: TGTGCCAGCAGTCGGGACAGCCGTTCCACAGATACGCAGTATTTT.

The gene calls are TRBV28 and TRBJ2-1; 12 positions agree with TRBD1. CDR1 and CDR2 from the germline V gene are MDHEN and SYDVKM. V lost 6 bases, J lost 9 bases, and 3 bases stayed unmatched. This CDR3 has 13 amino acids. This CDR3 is CASRGTGGVEQFF. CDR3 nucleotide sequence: TGTGCCAGCAGGGGGACAGGGGGCGTTGAGCAGTTCTTC.

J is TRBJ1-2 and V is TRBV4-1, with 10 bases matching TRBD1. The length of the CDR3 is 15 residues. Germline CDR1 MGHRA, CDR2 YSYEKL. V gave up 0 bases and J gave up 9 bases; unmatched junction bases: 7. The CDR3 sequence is CASSQEPGQGRSYTF. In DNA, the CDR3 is TGCGCCAGCAGCCAAGAACCGGGACAGGGGCGCAGCTACACCTTC.

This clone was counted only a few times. CDR3 in DNA: TGTGCCAGCAGCTTAGGAAACTTGTTGTCCGGGGAGCTGTTTTTT. Its translation is CASSLGNLLSGELFF. The chain employs TRBV11-2 and TRBJ2-2; D ambiguous. Germline loops: CDR1 SGHAT, CDR2 FQNNGV. V lost 1 base, J lost 6 bases, and 12 bases lay in between. This CDR3 is built from 15 residues.

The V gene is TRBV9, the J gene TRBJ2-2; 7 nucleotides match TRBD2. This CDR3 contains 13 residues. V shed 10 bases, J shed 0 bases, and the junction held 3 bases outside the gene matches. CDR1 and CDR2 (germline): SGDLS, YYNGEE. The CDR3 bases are TGTGCCCGTGGGGGGGCGAACACCGGGGAGCTGTTTTTT. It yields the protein CARGGANTGELFF.

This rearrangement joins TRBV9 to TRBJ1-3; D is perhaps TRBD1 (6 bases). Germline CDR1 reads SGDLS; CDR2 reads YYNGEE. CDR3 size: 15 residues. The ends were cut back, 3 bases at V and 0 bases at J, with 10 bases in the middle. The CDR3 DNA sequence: TGTGCCAGCAGCGGGGACAAACCCTCTGGAAACACCATATATTTT. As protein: CASSGDKPSGNTIYF.

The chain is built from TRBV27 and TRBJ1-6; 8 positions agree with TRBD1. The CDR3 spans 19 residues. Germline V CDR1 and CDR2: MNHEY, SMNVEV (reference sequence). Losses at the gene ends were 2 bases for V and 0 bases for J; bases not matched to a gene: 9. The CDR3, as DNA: TGTGCCAGCAGTTTAAGGTCAGGGGGCCTTAGCTCCTATAATTCACCCCTCCACTTT. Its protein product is CASSLRSGGLSSYNSPLHF.

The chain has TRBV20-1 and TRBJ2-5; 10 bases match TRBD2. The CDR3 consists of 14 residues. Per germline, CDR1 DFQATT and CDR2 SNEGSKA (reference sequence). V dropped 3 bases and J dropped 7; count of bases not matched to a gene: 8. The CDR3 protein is CSASPSGGTVTQYF. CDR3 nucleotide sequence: TGCAGTGCTAGTCCTAGCGGGGGAACGGTGACCCAGTACTTC.

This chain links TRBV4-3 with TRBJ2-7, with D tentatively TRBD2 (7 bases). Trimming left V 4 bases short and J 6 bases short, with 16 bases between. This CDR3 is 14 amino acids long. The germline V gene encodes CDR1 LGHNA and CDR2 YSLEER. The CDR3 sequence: CASSLFRGGPEQYF. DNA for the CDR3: TGCGCCAGCAGCCTCTTCAGGGGAGGGCCCGAGCAGTACTTC.

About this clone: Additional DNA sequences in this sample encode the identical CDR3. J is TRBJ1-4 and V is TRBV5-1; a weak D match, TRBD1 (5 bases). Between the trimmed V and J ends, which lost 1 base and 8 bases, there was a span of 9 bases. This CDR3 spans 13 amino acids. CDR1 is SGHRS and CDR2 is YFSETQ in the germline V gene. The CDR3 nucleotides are TGCGCCAGCAGCTTGCGGGCAGGGGAAAAACTGTTTTTT. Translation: CASSLRAGEKLFF.

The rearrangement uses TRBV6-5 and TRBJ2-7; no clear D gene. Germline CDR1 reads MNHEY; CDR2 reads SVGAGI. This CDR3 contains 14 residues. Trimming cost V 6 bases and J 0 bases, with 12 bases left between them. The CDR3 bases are TGTGCCAGCAGGCCCTACAGAGACTCCTACGAGCAGTACTTC. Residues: CASRPYRDSYEQYF.

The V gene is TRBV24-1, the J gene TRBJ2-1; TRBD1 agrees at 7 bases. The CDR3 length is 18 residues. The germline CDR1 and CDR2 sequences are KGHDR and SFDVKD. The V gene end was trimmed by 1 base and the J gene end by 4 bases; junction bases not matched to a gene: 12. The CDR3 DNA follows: TGTGCCACCAGTGATTTTGCCCGAGACAGGGTTGGATACAATGAGCAGTTCTTC. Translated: CATSDFARDRVGYNEQFF.

DNA of the CDR3: TGTGCCAGCTCACCGACGAGCAGGGGCGACTATGGCTACACCTTC. Its translation: CASSPTSRGDYGYTF. V is TRBV18 and J is TRBJ1-2; a possible D gene is TRBD1 (6 bases). The CDR3 consists of 15 residues. V dropped 3 bases and J dropped 3 bases, with 14 bases sitting between them. From germline, CDR1 is KGHSH and CDR2 LQKENI.

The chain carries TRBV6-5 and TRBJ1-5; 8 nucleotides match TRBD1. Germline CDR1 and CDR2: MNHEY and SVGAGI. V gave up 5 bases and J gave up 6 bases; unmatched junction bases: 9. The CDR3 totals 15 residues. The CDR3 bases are TGTGCCAGCAGTAGACAGGGGAAATTGGGTCAGCCCCAGCATTTT. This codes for CASSRQGKLGQPQHF.

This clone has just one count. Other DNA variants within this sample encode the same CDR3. The CDR3 coding sequence is TGTGCCAGCAGCTTACAGGCCCACTACGAGCAGTACTTC. It yields the protein CASSLQAHYEQYF. The V gene is TRBV11-3, the J gene TRBJ2-7; D call uncertain. The V end was cut by 2 bases, the J end by 3 bases, with 8 bases between. This CDR3 is built from 13 residues. Germline V gene sequence: CDR1 SGHNT, CDR2 YENEEA.

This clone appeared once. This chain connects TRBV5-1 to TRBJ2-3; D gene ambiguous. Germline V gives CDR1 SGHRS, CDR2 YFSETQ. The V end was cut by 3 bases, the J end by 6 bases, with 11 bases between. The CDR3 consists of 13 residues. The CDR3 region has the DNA TGCGCCAGCAGCTCCACTCGAGCGGATACGCAGTATTTT. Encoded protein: CASSSTRADTQYF.

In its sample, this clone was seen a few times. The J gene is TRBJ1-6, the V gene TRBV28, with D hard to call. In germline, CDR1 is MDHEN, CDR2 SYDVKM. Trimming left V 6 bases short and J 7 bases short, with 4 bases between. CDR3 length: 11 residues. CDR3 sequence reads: CASSQNSPLHF. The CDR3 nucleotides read TGTGCCAGCAGCCAAAATTCACCCCTCCACTTT.

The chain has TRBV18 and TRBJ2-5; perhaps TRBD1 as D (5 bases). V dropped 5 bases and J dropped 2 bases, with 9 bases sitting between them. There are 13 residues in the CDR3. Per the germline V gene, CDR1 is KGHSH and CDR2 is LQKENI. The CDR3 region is CASSRDRQETQYF. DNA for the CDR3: TGTGCCAGCTCAAGAGACAGACAAGAGACCCAGTACTTC.